This TCR beta chain is drawn from a study of breast tumors, draining lymph nodes, adjacent tissues. V was shortened by 5 bases and J by 0 bases, with 17 bases between the two germline ends. Germline loops: CDR1 SGHAT, CDR2 FQNNGV. This CDR3 has 16 residues. The lymph nodes were axillary draining lymph nodes from breast cancer patients. This clonotype was seen many times. TCRdb analysed the multiplex PCR reads with MiXCR anew, one entry per CDR3 protein. This sample has under 110,000 distinct CDR3 sequences, with less than 40% found just once. The chain carries TRBV11-2 and TRBJ2-7; no reliable D call. The material sequenced was axillary lymph node tissue. The sequence was collected from a female donor with breast cancer. Some clones in this sample may be carry-over from other donors' samples. This chain's CDR3 is CASSPRTASFSYEQYF. DNA of the CDR3: TGTGCCAGCAGCCCACGGACGGCTTCCTTCTCCTACGAGCAGTACTTC.